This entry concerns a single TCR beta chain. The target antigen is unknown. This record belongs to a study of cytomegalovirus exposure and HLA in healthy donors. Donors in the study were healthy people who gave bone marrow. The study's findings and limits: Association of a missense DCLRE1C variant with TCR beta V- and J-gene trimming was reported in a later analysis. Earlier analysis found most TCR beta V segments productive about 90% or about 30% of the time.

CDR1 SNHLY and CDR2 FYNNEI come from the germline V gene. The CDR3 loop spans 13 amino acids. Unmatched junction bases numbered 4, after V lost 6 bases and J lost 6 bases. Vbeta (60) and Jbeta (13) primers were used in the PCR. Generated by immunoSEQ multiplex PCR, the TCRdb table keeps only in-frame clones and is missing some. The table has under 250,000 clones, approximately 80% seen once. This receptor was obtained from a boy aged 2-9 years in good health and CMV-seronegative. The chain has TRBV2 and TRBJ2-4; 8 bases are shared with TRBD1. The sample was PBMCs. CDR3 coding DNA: TGTGCCAGCAGGGACAGGGTTACAAACATTCAGTACTTC. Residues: CASRDRVTNIQYF.